These T cell receptor beta chains were read from a single sample in a study of blood T cells in healthy people across ages. MiXCR, applied by TCRdb to the 5' RACE reads, yields one record per CDR3 protein. In the table there are over 600,000 distinct CDR3 sequences, 40% to 50% of which are singletons. The source material was blood. These receptors were taken from an elderly man in good health. Both conserved end residues are part of each CDR3. The order of the fields is V gene, J gene, CDR3 length, D gene, CDR3 protein. The D gene is left open where the match is weak.

v_call: TRBV7-9; j_call: -; cdr3_length: 16; d_call: -; cdr3_aa: CASSPTGTSSYNEQYF
v_call: TRBV5-1; j_call: TRBJ2-3; cdr3_length: 18; d_call: TRBD2; cdr3_aa: CASSESSGGGPSTDTQYF
v_call: TRBV6-2/TRBV6-3; j_call: TRBJ2-1; cdr3_length: 18; d_call: TRBD2; cdr3_aa: CASSYSGLAGVSYNEQFF
v_call: TRBV7-2; j_call: TRBJ1-2; cdr3_length: 14; d_call: TRBD1; cdr3_aa: CASSLGQGSYGYTF
v_call: TRBV7-2; j_call: TRBJ2-5; cdr3_length: 18; d_call: -; cdr3_aa: CASSSSPQVGATPLAQYF
v_call: TRBV7-9; j_call: TRBJ2-7; cdr3_length: 12; d_call: -; cdr3_aa: CASSSQAYEQYF
v_call: TRBV7-9; j_call: TRBJ1-2; cdr3_length: 12; d_call: TRBD1; cdr3_aa: CASSRQGDGYTF
v_call: TRBV6-2/TRBV6-3; j_call: TRBJ1-5; cdr3_length: 15; d_call: -; cdr3_aa: CASSYPKGGDQPQHF
v_call: TRBV6-5; j_call: TRBJ2-3; cdr3_length: 15; d_call: -; cdr3_aa: CASVAAGSSTDTQYF
v_call: TRBV14; j_call: TRBJ1-6; cdr3_length: 14; d_call: -; cdr3_aa: CASSQDPANSPLHF
v_call: TRBV18; j_call: TRBJ2-3; cdr3_length: 14; d_call: TRBD2; cdr3_aa: CASLERGATDTQYF
v_call: TRBV7-8; j_call: TRBJ2-1; cdr3_length: 12; d_call: TRBD1; cdr3_aa: CASRQGVNEQFF
v_call: TRBV28; j_call: TRBJ2-2; cdr3_length: 15; d_call: -; cdr3_aa: CASSLLKGYTGELFF